This TCR beta chain came from a study of cytomegalovirus exposure and HLA in healthy donors (dated by TCRdb to 2017 to 2019). Regarding the study in general: An earlier analysis of some 550 of the donors reported 250 to 300 Gb of sequence data and 117 million unique TCR beta sequences from about 179 million T cells. An early release covering over 500 HLA-typed donors comprised about 290 gigabases of sequencing data and 85 million to 100 million unique TCR sequences. Of the 300 to 450 genotyped donors, roughly 85% fell in the genetic ancestry cluster associated with self-reported Caucasian donors. The study aimed to test whether cataloging public T cell receptors could reveal signatures of past pathogen exposure. The study used immunosequencing to profile the T cell repertoires of some 600 subjects and linked those repertoires to cytomegalovirus serostatus. A separate validation cohort of approximately 130 different subjects was used in addition to the roughly 670-subject first cohort. High-throughput TCR immunosequencing, statistical association of individual TCRs with disease status, and machine learning were combined to predict cytomegalovirus infection status. A later analysis re-analyzed previously published TCR beta repertoires from hundreds of donors and added high-resolution HLA genotyping to study TCR occurrence patterns. Rather than using new phenotypic data, the later analysis identified candidate immune exposures from TCR beta sequences and from how often those sequences occurred across donors. An earlier analysis of about 620 of the donors applied high-throughput TCR beta sequencing to assess whether each TCR beta V gene segment acted as functional or pseudogenic. Donor age, sex, ethnicity and CMV serostatus were compiled alongside the repertoire data. A later genetic analysis used genome-wide SNP genotypes for about three fifths of the 666 donors, treating that subset as a discovery cohort. Every discovery cohort repertoire had been produced on one sequencing platform. HLA typing covered class I and class II loci at four-digit resolution. Typing coverage varied by locus: roughly 620-640 donors for A, B, C, DRB1 and DQB1; roughly 510 for DQA1; more than 600 for DPA1; roughly 450 for DPB1. A handful of DR-DQ haplotypes were treated as single units for association and clustering because of strong linkage in the cohort. Among 350 to 400 genotyped donors of the cohort, an average of roughly 240,000 unique TCR beta nucleotide sequences were sequenced per donor, around 18% of them non-productive. On the study overall, not on this receptor specifically: A later analysis reported that several top co-occurrence clusters appeared linked to parvovirus B19, influenza, CMV and Epstein-Barr virus. When HLA alleles, especially DR and DQ, strongly co-occurred, TCR associations were difficult to assign to individual alleles. A further reported finding was that TCR beta sequences accurately predicted the HLA-A and HLA-B alleles for most subjects in the first cohort. In an earlier analysis of some 500 of the donors, most TCR beta V segments appeared in productive rearrangements about 90% or about 30% of the time, broadly matching IMGT annotations. In a later analysis, most CMV-associated TCR beta chains were found to appear HLA-restricted, with HLA associations seemingly driven largely by CMV exposure. Because some donors lacked HLA typing at each locus, the association tests relied only on the typed subset. An association between a missense DCLRE1C variant and V-gene and J-gene trimming of TCR beta chains was found in a later genetic analysis and replicated in an independent cohort. A group of highly shared sequence variants was considered likely to be a technical artifact of the sequencing pipeline. For the cohort, immune exposure information was limited to CMV serostatus. In a later analysis, some 17,000 TCR beta sequences were associated with specific HLA alleles at a false discovery rate of 0.05. Some IMGT-functional V segments, including TRBV6-2 and TRBV6-3, could not be distinguished by the 87-base-pair reads and were therefore excluded. Presence/absence analyses assumed roughly uniform sequencing depth across donors, an assumption that may not hold. The earlier analysis of some 540 of the donors excluded seventeen rarely observed V segments, including chromosome 9 orphons, because counts were too low. Correlated functional status among segregating V segments might be attributable to linkage disequilibrium, but an unknown experimental factor could not be ruled out. A few of the identified cytomegalovirus-associated TCR beta chains were confirmed in vitro to be specific for cytomegalovirus antigens. In a later analysis, HLA-associated TCR beta chains showed more clonal expansion and lower generation probabilities than non-associated chains that were equally common. In the study, about 150 TCR beta chains were listed as associated with cytomegalovirus. Most TCR sequences were seen in very few donors, while some public TCRs were found in many individuals. In this cohort, only TCR beta chains were sequenced, and detectable features were limited by the absence of alpha or paired-chain data. The authors suggested that the approach could potentially be extended to other disease states and immunological phenotypes. According to a later genetic analysis, donors in an Asian-associated ancestry cluster had fewer N-insertions in productive TCRs than the approximately 670-donor mean. According to a later analysis, TCR association rates differed among HLA loci, with DRB1 alleles showing the most associated TCRs and HLA-C alleles showing the fewest. The classifier was reported to diagnose cytomegalovirus status with high specificity and sensitivity in both the original and validation cohorts.

The library was generated by the immunoSEQ multiplex PCR assay. A mixture of 60 forward primers for TCR Vbeta segments and 13 reverse primers for TCR Jbeta segments was used in the multiplex PCR. The CDR3 region of rearranged TCR beta genes was amplified from genomic DNA by a multiplex PCR assay. The amplified TCR beta libraries were sequenced on the Illumina HiSeq System as 87-base-pair reads. The original pipeline was this. In a later analysis, 77 million or so unique TCR beta chains were counted across the 690 or so repertoires, and approximately 11 million of these chains were shared by at least two donors. Raw reads were error-corrected and collapsed into unique sequences by a nearest-neighbor algorithm in which closely related sequences were merged to remove PCR and sequencing errors. Alignment of CDR3 sequences to IMGT reference sequences was used to assign V, D and J gene segments. For a sequence to be retained, a match of at least six nucleotides to both a V gene segment and a J gene segment was required. Rearrangements were called productive when the CDR3 lacked stop codons and stayed in frame with V and J; all others were non-productive. Following IMGT convention, CDR3 was defined as the stretch from the second conserved V-encoded cysteine up to the conserved J-encoded phenylalanine. The earlier analysis of fewer than 700 of the donors excluded sequences that lacked an unambiguous match to a single V gene segment. An earlier analysis of 587 of the donors called V segments functional above 56.7% productive rearrangements and segregating when the between-donor standard deviation exceeded 5%. A statistical classification framework was built for diagnosing cytomegalovirus status from the catalog of TCR beta chain sequences. In a later analysis, TCR nucleotide sequences were compared against IMGT/GENE-DB human TR gene sequences so that V and J genes could be assigned. In a later analysis, CDR3 sequences and most-parsimonious VDJ recombination scenarios were assigned using the TCRdist pipeline. In a later analysis, every TCR beta chain was defined by the combination of its CDR3 amino acid sequence and its V-gene family, and reads without a unique V-gene family were dropped. To address suspected cross-contamination and a sequencing artifact, a later analysis removed around 600 highly shared, low-generation-probability nucleotide sequences. For each public chain, a later analysis derived a clonal expansion index from normalized ranks of inferred template counts within each repertoire. In a later analysis, generation probabilities were computed using a VDJ recombination model fitted to out-of-frame rearrangements, and the results were checked against IGoR. In a later analysis, hypergeometric tests were used to score TCR-TCR, TCR-HLA and TCR-CMV co-occurrence, with a repertoire-size bias correction applied to TCR pairs. To estimate false discovery rates, a later analysis permuted the HLA or CMV assignments 20 times. A later analysis grouped co-occurring TCRs with DBSCAN, adding TCRdist sequence similarity when clustering within HLA-allele-positive subsets. Co-occurrence clustering excluded repertoires with fewer than 30,000 or more than 120,000 public chains, plus five with anomalous nucleotide sharing. The immuneACCESS repertoire file appears here via TCRdb, limited to in-frame rearrangements. These files lack a portion of the clones; in checked studies, under half of the deficit traces to unresolved V genes, and the cause of the others is not known. V, J and clone size are those of that table, while D and trimming were read from the DNA. The sample table contains 150,000 to 180,000 clones; only one count was recorded for 65% to 80% of them. Roughly 4.2% of the sample goes to the ten largest clones.

In the germline V gene (reference sequence), CDR1 corresponds to SEHNR and CDR2 to FQNEAQ. The CDR3, from cysteine to phenylalanine, totals 16 residues. Here the CDR3 DNA is all that survives: 48 bases in frame from base 1. V is trimmed back by 5 bases and J by 7 bases, and the junction contains 11 bases that no gene match accounts for. The cohort comprised more than 550 healthy bone marrow donors. At the time of sampling, every cohort member was nominally healthy, though immune exposures that went unrecorded were likely present. The donor was CMV seronegative and belonged to the group of 352 seronegative cohort members. Every donor gave a peripheral blood sample, and the peripheral blood mononuclear cells from that sample were used for TCR beta sequencing. Genomic DNA was extracted from the blood cell samples with the Qiagen DNeasy Blood Extraction Kit. On this clone: Its cognate antigen has yet to be identified. Base-call qualities are not available, and no considerably larger clone is one nucleotide away.

In this chain, TRBV7-9 is recombined with TRBJ1-6, with 7 junctional bases fitting TRBD1. Sequencing input: PBMCs. The sequence came from a woman in her thirties or forties in good health and CMV-seronegative. The DNA is TGTGCCAGCAGCCCACCAATCGGGACAGCAAATTCACCCCTCCACTTT. Translated, this gives CASSPPIGTANSPLHF.